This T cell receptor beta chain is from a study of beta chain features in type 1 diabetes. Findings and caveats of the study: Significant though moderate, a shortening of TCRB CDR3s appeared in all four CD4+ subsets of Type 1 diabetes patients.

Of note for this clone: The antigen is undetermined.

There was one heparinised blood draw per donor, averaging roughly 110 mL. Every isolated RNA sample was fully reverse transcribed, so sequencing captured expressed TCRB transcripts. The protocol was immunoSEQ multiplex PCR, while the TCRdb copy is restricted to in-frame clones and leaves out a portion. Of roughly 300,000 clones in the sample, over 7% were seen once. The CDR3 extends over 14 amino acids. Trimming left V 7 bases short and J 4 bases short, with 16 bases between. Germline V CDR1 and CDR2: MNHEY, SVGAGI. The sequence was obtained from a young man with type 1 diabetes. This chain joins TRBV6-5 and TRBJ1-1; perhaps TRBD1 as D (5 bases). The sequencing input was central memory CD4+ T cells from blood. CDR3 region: CASNLGGRSTEAFF. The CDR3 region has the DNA TGTGCCAGCAACCTCGGGGGTCGGAGCACTGAAGCTTTCTTT.